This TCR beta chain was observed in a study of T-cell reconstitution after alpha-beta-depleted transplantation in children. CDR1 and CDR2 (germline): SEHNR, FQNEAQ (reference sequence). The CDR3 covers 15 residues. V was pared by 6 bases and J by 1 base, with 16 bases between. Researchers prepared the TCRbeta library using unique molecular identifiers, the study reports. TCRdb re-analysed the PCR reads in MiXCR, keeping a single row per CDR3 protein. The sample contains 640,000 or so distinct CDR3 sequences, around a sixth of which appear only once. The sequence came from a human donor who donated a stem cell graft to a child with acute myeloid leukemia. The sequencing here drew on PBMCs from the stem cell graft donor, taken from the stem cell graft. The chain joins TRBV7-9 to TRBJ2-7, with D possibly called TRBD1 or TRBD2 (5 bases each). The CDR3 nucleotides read TGTGCCAGCAGTCTAGCCGAGGGGATGTCCTACGAGCAGTACTTC. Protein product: CASSLAEGMSYEQYF.